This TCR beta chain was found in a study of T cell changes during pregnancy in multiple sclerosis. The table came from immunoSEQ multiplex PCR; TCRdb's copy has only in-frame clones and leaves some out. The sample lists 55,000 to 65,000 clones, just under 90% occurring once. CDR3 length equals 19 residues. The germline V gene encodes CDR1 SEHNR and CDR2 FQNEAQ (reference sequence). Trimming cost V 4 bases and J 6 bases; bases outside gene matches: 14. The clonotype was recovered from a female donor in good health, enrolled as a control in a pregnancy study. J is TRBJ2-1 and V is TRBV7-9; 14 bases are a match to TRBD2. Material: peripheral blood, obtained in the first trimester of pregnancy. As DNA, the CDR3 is TGTGCCAGCAGCTCCGGACTAGCGGGGGGCAGTCGCTCGGTCAATGAGCAGTTCTTC. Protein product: CASSSGLAGGSRSVNEQFF. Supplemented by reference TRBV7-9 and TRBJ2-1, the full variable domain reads DTGVSQNPRHKITKRGQNVTFRCDPISEHNRLYWYRQTLGQGPEFLTYFQNEAQLEKSRLLSDRFSAERPKGSFSTLEIQRTEQGDSAMYLCASSSGLAGGSRSVNEQFFGPGTRLTVL.